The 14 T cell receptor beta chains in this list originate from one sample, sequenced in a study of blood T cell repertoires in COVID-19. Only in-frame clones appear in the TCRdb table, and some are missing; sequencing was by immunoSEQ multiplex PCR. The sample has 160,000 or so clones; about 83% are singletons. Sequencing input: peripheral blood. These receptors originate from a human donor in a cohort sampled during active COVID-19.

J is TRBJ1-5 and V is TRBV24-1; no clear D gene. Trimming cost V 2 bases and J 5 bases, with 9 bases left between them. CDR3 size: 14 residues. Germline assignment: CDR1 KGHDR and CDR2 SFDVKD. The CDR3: CATSDSAKHQPQHF. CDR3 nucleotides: TGTGCCACCAGTGATTCTGCGAAACATCAGCCCCAGCATTTT.

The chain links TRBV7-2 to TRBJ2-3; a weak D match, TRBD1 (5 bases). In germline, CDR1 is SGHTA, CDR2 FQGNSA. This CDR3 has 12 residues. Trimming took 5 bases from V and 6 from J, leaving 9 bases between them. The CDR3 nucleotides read TGTGCCAGCAGCCCACAGGCGGATACGCAGTATTTT. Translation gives CASSPQADTQYF. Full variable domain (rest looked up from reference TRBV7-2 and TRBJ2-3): GAGVSQSPSNKVTEKGKDVELRCDPISGHTALYWYRQSLGQGLEFLIYFQGNSAPDKSGLPSDRFSAERTGGSVSTLTIQRTQQEDSAVYLCASSPQADTQYFGPGTRLTVL.

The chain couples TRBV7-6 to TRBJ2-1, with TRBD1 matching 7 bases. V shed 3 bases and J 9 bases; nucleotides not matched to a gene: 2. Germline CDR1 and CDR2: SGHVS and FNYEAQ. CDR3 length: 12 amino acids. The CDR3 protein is CASSFTGAEQFF. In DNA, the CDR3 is TGTGCCAGCAGCTTCACAGGGGCTGAGCAGTTCTTC.

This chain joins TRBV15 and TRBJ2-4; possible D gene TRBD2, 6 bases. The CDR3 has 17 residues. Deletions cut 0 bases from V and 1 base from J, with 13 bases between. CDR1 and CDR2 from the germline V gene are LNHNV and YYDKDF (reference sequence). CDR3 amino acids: CATSRESGGEAKNIQYF. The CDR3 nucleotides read TGTGCCACCAGCAGAGAATCCGGCGGGGAGGCCAAAAACATTCAGTACTTC.

In DNA form, the CDR3 reads TGCGCCAGCAGCATGACAGGGAGCGAAGAGACCCAGTACTTC. It is translated as CASSMTGSEETQYF. This chain links TRBV5-1 with TRBJ2-5, with TRBD1 matching 7 bases. CDR1 and CDR2 (germline): SGHRS, YFSETQ. Germline trimming cut 4 bases from V and 3 bases from J; bases unmatched to any gene: 6. There are 14 residues in the CDR3.

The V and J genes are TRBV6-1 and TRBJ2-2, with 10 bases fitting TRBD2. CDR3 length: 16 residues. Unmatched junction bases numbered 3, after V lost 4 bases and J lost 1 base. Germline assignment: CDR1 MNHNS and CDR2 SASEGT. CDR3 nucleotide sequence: TGTGCCAGCAGTGGTGGACTAGCGGAGAACACCGGGGAGCTGTTTTTT. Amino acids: CASSGGLAENTGELFF.

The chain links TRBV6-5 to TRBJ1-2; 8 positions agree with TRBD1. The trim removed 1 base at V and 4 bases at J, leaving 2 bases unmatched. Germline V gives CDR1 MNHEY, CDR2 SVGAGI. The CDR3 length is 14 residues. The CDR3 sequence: CASSYWTGSYGYTF. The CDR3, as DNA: TGTGCCAGCAGTTACTGGACAGGGAGCTATGGCTACACCTTC.

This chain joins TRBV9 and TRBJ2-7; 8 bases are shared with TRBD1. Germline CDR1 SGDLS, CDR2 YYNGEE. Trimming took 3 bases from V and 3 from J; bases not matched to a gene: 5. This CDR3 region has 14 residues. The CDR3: CASSARTGNYEQYF. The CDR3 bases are TGTGCCAGCAGCGCCCGGACAGGGAACTACGAGCAGTACTTC.

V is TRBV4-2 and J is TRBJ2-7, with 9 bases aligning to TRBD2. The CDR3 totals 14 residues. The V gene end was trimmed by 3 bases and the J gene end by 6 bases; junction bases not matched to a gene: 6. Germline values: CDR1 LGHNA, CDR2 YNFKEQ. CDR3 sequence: CASSQGSSGSEQYF. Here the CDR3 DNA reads TGTGCCAGCAGCCAGGGGAGTAGCGGGAGCGAGCAGTACTTC.

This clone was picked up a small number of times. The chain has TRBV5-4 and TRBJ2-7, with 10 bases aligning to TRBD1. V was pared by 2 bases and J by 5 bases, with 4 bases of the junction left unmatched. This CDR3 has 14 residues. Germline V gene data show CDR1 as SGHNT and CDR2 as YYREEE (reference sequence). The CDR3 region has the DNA TGTGCCAGCAGCTTCGACAGGGGGCGACACGAGCAGTACTTC. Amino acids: CASSFDRGRHEQYF.

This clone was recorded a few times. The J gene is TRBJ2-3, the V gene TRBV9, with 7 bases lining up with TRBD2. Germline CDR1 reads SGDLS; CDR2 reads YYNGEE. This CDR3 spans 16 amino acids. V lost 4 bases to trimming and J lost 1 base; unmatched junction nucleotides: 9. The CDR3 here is CASSFSQRGGTDTQYF. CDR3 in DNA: TGTGCCAGCAGCTTTAGCCAGCGGGGCGGCACAGATACGCAGTATTTT.

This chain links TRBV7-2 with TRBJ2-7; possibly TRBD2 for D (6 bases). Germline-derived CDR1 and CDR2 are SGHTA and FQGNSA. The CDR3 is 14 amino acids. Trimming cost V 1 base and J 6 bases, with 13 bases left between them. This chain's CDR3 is CASSLGREKVEQYF. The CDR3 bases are TGTGCCAGCAGCTTAGGCCGGGAGAAGGTCGAGCAGTACTTC.

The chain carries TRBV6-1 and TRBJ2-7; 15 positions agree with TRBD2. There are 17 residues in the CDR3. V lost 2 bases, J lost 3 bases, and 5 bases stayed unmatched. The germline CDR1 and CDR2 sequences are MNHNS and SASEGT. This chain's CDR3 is CASSERTSGGALYEQYF. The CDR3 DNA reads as TGTGCCAGCAGTGAACGGACTAGCGGGGGGGCGCTCTACGAGCAGTACTTC.

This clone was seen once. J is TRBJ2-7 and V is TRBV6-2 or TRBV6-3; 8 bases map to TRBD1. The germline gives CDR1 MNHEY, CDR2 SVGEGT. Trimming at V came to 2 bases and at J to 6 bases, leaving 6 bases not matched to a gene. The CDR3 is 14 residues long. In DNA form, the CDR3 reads TGTGCCAGCAGTTACCCGAACGACAGGGGCGAGCAGTACTTC. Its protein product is CASSYPNDRGEQYF.